What follows describes a single TCR beta chain. The sample comes from a study of blood T cell repertoires in COVID-19. Background on the study: Acute and convalescent COVID-19 specimens originated in the United States, Italy and Spain. Nucleic acid was either cDNA or gDNA, and it came from T cells, B-cell-depleted T cells, or PBMCs.

In the source study's methods: Using reference gene primer amplification, nucleated cell counts were estimated. Produced via immunoSEQ multiplex PCR; TCRdb's table is partial and in-frame only. That table furnishes V, J and clone size, whereas the DNA furnished D and trimming. The sample comprises about 250,000 clones, around nine tenths of which are singletons, and 1.5% to 2% rests with the top ten. Trimming removed 3 bases at V and 2 bases at J, with 19 bases between. CDR3 size: 17 residues. The germline CDR1 and CDR2 sequences are MGHRA and YSYEKL. The sample consisted of peripheral blood. The chain links TRBV4-1 to TRBJ2-5; perhaps TRBD1 as D (6 bases). The receptor was derived from a woman in her fifties or sixties who had recovered from COVID-19. The CDR3: CASSHRRGTGTQETQYF. DNA for the CDR3: TGCGCCAGCAGCCATAGACGAGGAACCGGGACACAAGAGACCCAGTACTTC.